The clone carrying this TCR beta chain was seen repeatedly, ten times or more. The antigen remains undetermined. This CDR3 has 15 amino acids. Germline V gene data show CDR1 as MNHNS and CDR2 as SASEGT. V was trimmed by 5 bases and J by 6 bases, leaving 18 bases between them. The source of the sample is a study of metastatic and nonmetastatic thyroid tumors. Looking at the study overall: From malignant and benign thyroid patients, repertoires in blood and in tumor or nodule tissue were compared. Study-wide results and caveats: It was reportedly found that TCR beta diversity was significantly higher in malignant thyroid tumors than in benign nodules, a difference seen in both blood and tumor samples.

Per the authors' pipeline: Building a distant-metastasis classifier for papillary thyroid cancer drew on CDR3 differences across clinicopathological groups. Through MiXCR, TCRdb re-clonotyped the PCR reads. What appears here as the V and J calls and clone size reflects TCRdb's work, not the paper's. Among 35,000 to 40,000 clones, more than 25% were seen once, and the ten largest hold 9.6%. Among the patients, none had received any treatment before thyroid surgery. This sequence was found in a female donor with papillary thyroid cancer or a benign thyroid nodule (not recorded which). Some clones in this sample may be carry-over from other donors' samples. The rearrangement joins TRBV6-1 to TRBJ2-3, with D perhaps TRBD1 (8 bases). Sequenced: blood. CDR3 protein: CASSSGGTGWDTQYF. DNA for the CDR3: TGTGCCAGCAGTTCCGGGGGGACAGGCTGGGATACGCAGTATTTT.